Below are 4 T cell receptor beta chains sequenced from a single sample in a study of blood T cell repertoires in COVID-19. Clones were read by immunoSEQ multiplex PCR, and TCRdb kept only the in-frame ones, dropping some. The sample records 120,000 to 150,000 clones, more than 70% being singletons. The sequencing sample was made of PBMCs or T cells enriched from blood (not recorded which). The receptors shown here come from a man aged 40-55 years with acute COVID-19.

CDR3 DNA sequence: TGTGCCTGGAGACAGGCGACAGGGGACACTGAAGCTTTCTTT. Translation gives CAWRQATGDTEAFF. The chain has TRBV30 and TRBJ1-1, with TRBD1 identical over 8 bases. The CDR3 loop spans 14 amino acids. J lost 3 bases, V lost 3 bases, and 6 bases had no gene match. CDR1 is GTSNPN and CDR2 is SVGIG in the germline V gene (reference sequence).

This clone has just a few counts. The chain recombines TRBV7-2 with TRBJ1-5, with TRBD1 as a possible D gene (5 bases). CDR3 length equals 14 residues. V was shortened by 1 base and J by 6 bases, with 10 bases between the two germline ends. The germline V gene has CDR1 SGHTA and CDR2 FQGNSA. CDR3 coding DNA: TGTGCCAGCAGCTTAGGGGGCGCAGGTCAGCCCCAGCATTTT. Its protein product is CASSLGGAGQPQHF.

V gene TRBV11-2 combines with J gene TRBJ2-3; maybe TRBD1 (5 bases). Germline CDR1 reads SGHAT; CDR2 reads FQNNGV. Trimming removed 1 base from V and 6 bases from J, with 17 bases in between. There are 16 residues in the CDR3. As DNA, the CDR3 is TGTGCCAGCAGCTTAGTAACTGGGCAGGGCCAGGATACGCAGTATTTT. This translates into CASSLVTGQGQDTQYF.

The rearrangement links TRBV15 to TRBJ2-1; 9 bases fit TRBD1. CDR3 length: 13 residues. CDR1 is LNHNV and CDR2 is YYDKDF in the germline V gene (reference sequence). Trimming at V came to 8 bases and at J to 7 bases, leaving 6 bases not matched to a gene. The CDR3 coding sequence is TGTGCCACCCGGGACAGGGCATTTAATGAGCAGTTCTTC. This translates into CATRDRAFNEQFF.